The 20 T cell receptor beta chains below come from one sample, sequenced in a study of beta chain features in type 1 diabetes. The isolated RNA, all of it, was reverse transcribed, so expressed TCRB transcripts were what got sequenced. The table came from immunoSEQ multiplex PCR; TCRdb's copy has only in-frame clones and leaves some out. This table holds about 410,000 clones, around 14% found once. The sequencing input was naive CD4+ T cells from blood. The receptors come from a man between 25 and 39 years old in good health.

This clone was seen a handful of times. This rearrangement joins TRBV9 to TRBJ2-5; 9 nucleotides line up with TRBD1. There are 15 residues in the CDR3. Germline V gene sequence: CDR1 SGDLS, CDR2 YYNGEE. The J segment lost 5 bases and the V segment lost 0 bases, leaving 5 bases of the junction unmatched. The CDR3 nucleotides read TGTGCCAGCAGCGTAGAGGGGGACAGGGATGAGACCCAGTACTTC. Translation: CASSVEGDRDETQYF.

V usage is TRBV11-2 and J usage is TRBJ1-1; no reliable D call. Per the germline V gene, CDR1 is SGHAT and CDR2 is FQNNGV. V shed 2 bases and J shed 5 bases, with 12 bases lying between them. The CDR3 runs 14 residues. The CDR3 nucleotides read TGTGCCAGCAGCTTAAGTTCAGGAATAACTGAAGCTTTCTTT. Its translation is CASSLSSGITEAFF.

This chain joins TRBV9 and TRBJ1-6; TRBD1 matches 7 bases. The CDR3 is made up of 15 amino acids. CDR1 is SGDLS, CDR2 YYNGEE, per germline. V was clipped by 4 bases and J by 5 bases; unmatched bases: 6. The DNA for the CDR3 is TGTGCCAGCAGCTCCCGACAGGGAGATAATTCACCCCTCCACTTT. It specifies CASSSRQGDNSPLHF.

The chain employs TRBV4-1 and TRBJ2-3; 7 bases match TRBD2. The CDR3 totals 15 residues. V lost 1 base to trimming and J lost 2 bases; unmatched junction nucleotides: 3. The germline CDR1 and CDR2 sequences are MGHRA and YSYEKL. The CDR3: CASSQAGGFTDTQYF. In nucleotides, the CDR3 is TGCGCCAGCAGCCAAGCGGGGGGATTCACAGATACGCAGTATTTT.

This clone was seen only a few times. The chain joins TRBV7-9 to TRBJ2-1; TRBD2 matches 8 bases. This CDR3 has 15 residues. V was pared by 3 bases and J by 7 bases, with 8 bases of the junction left unmatched. CDR1 and CDR2 (germline): SEHNR, FQNEAQ (reference sequence). Here the CDR3 DNA reads TGTGCCAGCAGCTTCACTAGCGGTGGTTGGAATGAGCAGTTCTTC. It translates to CASSFTSGGWNEQFF. The entire variable domain, with the rest obtained from reference TRBV7-9 and TRBJ2-1, is as follows: DTGVSQNPRHKITKRGQNVTFRCDPISEHNRLYWYRQTLGQGPEFLTYFQNEAQLEKSRLLSDRFSAERPKGSFSTLEIQRTEQGDSAMYLCASSFTSGGWNEQFFGPGTRLTVL.

V usage is TRBV15 and J usage is TRBJ2-4; 12 positions agree with TRBD2. After removal of 0 bases from V and 8 bases from J, the junction contained 17 bases not matched to a gene. The CDR3 extends over 20 amino acids. Germline values: CDR1 LNHNV, CDR2 YYDKDF (reference sequence). The CDR3 is CATSRDPPLAGGPGGDIQYF. The CDR3 DNA is TGTGCCACCAGCAGAGATCCTCCCCTAGCGGGAGGGCCCGGAGGGGACATTCAGTACTTC.

This clone was observed a handful of times. The chain joins TRBV19 to TRBJ2-3; possible D gene TRBD2, 6 bases. Germline V gene sequence: CDR1 LNHDA, CDR2 SQIVND (reference sequence). The CDR3 is 16 residues long. Trimming cost V 9 bases and J 0 bases, with 19 bases left between them. The CDR3 DNA reads as TGTGCCAGCAATCGCGGGACGGATACGAGCACAGATACGCAGTATTTT. This translates into CASNRGTDTSTDTQYF.

This clone was seen only a few times. The genes are TRBV2 and TRBJ1-2, with 8 bases matching TRBD1. CDR3 length: 13 amino acids. The V gene end was trimmed by 5 bases and the J gene end by 3 bases; junction bases not matched to a gene: 2. Germline values: CDR1 SNHLY, CDR2 FYNNEI. CDR3 sequence (DNA): TGTGCCAGCAGTCGGACAGGGTACTATGGCTACACCTTC. It translates to CASSRTGYYGYTF. Together with reference TRBV2 and TRBJ1-2, the CDR3 gives the full variable domain: EPEVTQTPSHQVTQMGQEVILRCVPISNHLYFYWYRQILGQKVEFLVSFYNNEISEKSEIFDDQFSVERPDGSNFTLKIRSTKLEDSAMYFCASSRTGYYGYTFGSGTRLTVV.

V usage is TRBV11-1 and J usage is TRBJ2-2, with 8 bases identical to TRBD1. CDR1 is SGHAT, CDR2 FQDESV, per germline (reference sequence). V lost 0 bases, J lost 4 bases, and 1 base stayed unmatched. CDR3 length: 15 amino acids. This CDR3 is CASSLATGGTGELFF. CDR3 nucleotide sequence: TGTGCCAGCAGCTTAGCAACAGGGGGCACCGGGGAGCTGTTTTTT.

The V gene is TRBV6-6, the J gene TRBJ2-2; possibly TRBD1 or TRBD2 for D (5 bases each). CDR3 length: 15 residues. Germline V gene lookup returns CDR1 MNHNY and CDR2 SVGAGI (reference sequence). The ends were cut back, 4 bases at V and 6 bases at J, with 15 bases in the middle. The CDR3: CASSFPGTNPGELFF. The CDR3 nucleotides are TGTGCCAGCAGTTTCCCCGGGACCAACCCCGGGGAGCTGTTTTTT.

The V and J genes are TRBV2 and TRBJ2-7; TRBD1 matches at 8 bases. Germline-derived CDR1 and CDR2 are SNHLY and FYNNEI. The CDR3 runs to 13 residues. V lost 4 bases and J lost 3; bases outside the gene matches: 2. The CDR3 DNA follows: TGTGCCAGCAGTGGGACAGGGATCTACGAGCAGTACTTC. Translation gives CASSGTGIYEQYF. Full variable domain (remainder filled in from reference TRBV2 and TRBJ2-7): EPEVTQTPSHQVTQMGQEVILRCVPISNHLYFYWYRQILGQKVEFLVSFYNNEISEKSEIFDDQFSVERPDGSNFTLKIRSTKLEDSAMYFCASSGTGIYEQYFGPGTRLTVT.

This clone turned up a few times. The J gene is TRBJ2-7, the V gene TRBV5-6, with 8 bases matching TRBD2. The germline V gene has CDR1 SGHDT and CDR2 YYEEEE. The CDR3 is 15 residues long. J was trimmed by 3 bases and V by 2 bases; bases with no gene match: 7. The DNA of the CDR3 is TGTGCCAGCAGCTTCGCCCTTAGCGGGATCTACGAGCAGTACGTC. Protein: CASSFALSGIYEQYV.

This clone was recorded a few times. The chain has TRBV7-9 and TRBJ1-1; no reliable D call. Trimming left V 3 bases short and J 5 bases short, with 16 bases between. The CDR3 runs to 15 residues. Germline CDR1 is SEHNR and CDR2 is FQNEAQ (reference sequence). The CDR3 coding sequence is TGTGCCAGCAGCTTCTCCTCGGTTTGGGATACTGAAGCTTTCTTT. Its protein is CASSFSSVWDTEAFF.

The chain's CDR3 is CASSLVTGEANYGYTF. CDR3 bases: TGTGCCAGCAGCTTAGTCACAGGGGAGGCTAACTATGGCTACACCTTC. This chain joins TRBV13 and TRBJ1-2; TRBD1 agrees at 7 bases. CDR3 size: 16 residues. Germline loops: CDR1 PRHDT, CDR2 FYEKMQ (reference sequence). The V gene end was trimmed by 1 base and the J gene end by 0 bases; junction bases not matched to a gene: 5.

This clone was seen only a few times. CDR3 DNA: TGTGCCAGCAGAGTCGACAGGGTTGAAGCTTTCTTT. Translating it yields CASRVDRVEAFF. The chain recombines TRBV2 with TRBJ1-1, with 7 positions matching TRBD1. Germline V gene sequence: CDR1 SNHLY, CDR2 FYNNEI. Trimming removed 6 bases from V and 7 bases from J; junction bases left unmatched: 5. This CDR3 has 12 amino acids. The entire variable domain, with the rest obtained from reference TRBV2 and TRBJ1-1, is as follows: EPEVTQTPSHQVTQMGQEVILRCVPISNHLYFYWYRQILGQKVEFLVSFYNNEISEKSEIFDDQFSVERPDGSNFTLKIRSTKLEDSAMYFCASRVDRVEAFFGQGTRLTVV.

This chain connects TRBV30 to TRBJ1-2; no definite D call. CDR1 GTSNPN and CDR2 SVGIG come from the germline V gene (reference sequence). The ends were cut back, 3 bases at V and 4 bases at J, with 15 bases in the middle. This CDR3 is built from 14 residues. CDR3 nucleotide sequence: TGTGCCTGGAGGTCGGCCGGTGTCCTCTATGGCTACACCTTC. Protein product: CAWRSAGVLYGYTF.

The rearrangement links TRBV29-1 to TRBJ2-2, with no clear D. Germline CDR1 and CDR2: SQVTM and ANQGSEA. The germline V and J ends were trimmed by 6 bases and 0 bases, with 11 bases remaining between them. This CDR3 has 14 residues. The CDR3 region is CSVGWASNTGELFF. The CDR3 DNA reads as TGCAGCGTAGGGTGGGCTTCGAACACCGGGGAGCTGTTTTTT.

V usage is TRBV1 and J usage is TRBJ2-3; the table's D call, TRBD2, has no DNA check behind it. TRBV1 is classified as a pseudogene. There are 19 residues in the CDR3. Written as DNA, the CDR3 is TGCACCAGCAGCCAGGACGGGACTAGCGGGGGGCCAAGCACAGATACGCAGTATTTT. Translated: CTSSQDGTSGGPSTDTQYF.

The chain is built from TRBV5-4 and TRBJ2-5; 7 positions agree with TRBD1. The V and J ends lost 4 bases and 3 bases, in that order; junction bases with no gene match: 6. Germline V gene data show CDR1 as SGHNT and CDR2 as YYREEE (reference sequence). This CDR3 region has 14 residues. The CDR3 bases are TGTGCCAGCAGCGTAGGACAGGCGAAAGAGACCCAGTACTTC. Protein sequence: CASSVGQAKETQYF.

V usage is TRBV13 and J usage is TRBJ2-1; either TRBD1 or TRBD2 may supply D (5 bases each). Germline V gives CDR1 PRHDT, CDR2 FYEKMQ (reference sequence). The V and J ends lost 0 bases and 4 bases respectively, with 10 bases between them. This CDR3 contains 15 residues. This CDR3 reads CASSLGGTEYNEQFF. The CDR3 nucleotides read TGTGCCAGCAGCTTAGGCGGGACGGAATACAATGAGCAGTTCTTC.